This TCR beta chain was retrieved from a study of T cell responses to AZD1222 COVID-19 vaccine. The assay was immunoSEQ multiplex PCR, and TCRdb's table has in-frame clones only and misses some. The data show some 88,000 clones, approximately 90% seen once. Points on this clone: Its antigen is still unknown.

V trimming: 6 bases; J trimming: 8 bases; junction bases outside the gene matches: 12. This CDR3 spans 14 amino acids. Germline CDR1 and CDR2: SGHDN and FVKESK. Study-level points and caveats: Of the AZD1222 recipients, only five to seven were seropositive at baseline. White British ancestry dominated among donors, who included more females, and clonal diversity was possibly underestimated. Repertoires in all cases were sampled only once the peak T cell response had passed.

The gene calls are TRBV14 and TRBJ1-2; 7 bases are a match to TRBD1. The TCR originated in an adult who received the AZD1222 COVID-19 vaccine. The sample here was peripheral blood, taken 28 days after the second AZD1222 dose. The CDR3 sequence: CASRLTGRTSGYTF. The CDR3 coding sequence is TGTGCCAGCAGACTGACAGGGAGGACCTCGGGCTACACCTTC.